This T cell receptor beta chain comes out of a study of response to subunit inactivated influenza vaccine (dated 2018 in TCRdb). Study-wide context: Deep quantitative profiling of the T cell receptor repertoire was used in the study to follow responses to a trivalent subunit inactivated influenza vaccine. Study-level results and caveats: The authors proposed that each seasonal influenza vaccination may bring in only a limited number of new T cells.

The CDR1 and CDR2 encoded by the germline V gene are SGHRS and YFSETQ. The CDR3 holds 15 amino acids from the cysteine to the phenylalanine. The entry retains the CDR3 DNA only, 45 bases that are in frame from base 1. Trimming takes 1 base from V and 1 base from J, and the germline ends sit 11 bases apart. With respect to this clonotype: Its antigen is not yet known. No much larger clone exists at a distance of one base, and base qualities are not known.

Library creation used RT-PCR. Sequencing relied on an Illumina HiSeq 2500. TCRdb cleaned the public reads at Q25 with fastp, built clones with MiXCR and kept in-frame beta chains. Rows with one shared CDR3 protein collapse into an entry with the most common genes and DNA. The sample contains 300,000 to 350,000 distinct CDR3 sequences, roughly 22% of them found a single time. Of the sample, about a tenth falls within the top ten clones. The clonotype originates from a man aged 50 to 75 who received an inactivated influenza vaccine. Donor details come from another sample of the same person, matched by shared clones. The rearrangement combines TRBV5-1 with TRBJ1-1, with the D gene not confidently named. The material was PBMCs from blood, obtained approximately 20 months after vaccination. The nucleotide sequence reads TGCGCCAGCAGCTTGAATTCTGGGCGGAACACTGAAGCTTTCTTT. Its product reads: CASSLNSGRNTEAFF.